This entry describes one TCR beta chain. This sample is drawn from a study of blood T cell repertoires in COVID-19. The CDR3 covers 13 residues. Between the trimmed V and J ends, which lost 3 bases and 1 base, there was a span of 7 bases. Germline V gene lookup returns CDR1 GTSNPN and CDR2 SVGIG (reference sequence). The table came from immunoSEQ multiplex PCR; TCRdb's copy has only in-frame clones and leaves some out. Among about 240,000 clones listed, roughly 80% were seen once. The clonotype comes from a woman aged 65 to 85 with acute or convalescent COVID-19. Sequencing was performed on peripheral blood. J is TRBJ1-5 and V is TRBV30; D is perhaps TRBD1 (6 bases). The CDR3: CAWSGQSNQPQHF. CDR3 DNA sequence: TGTGCCTGGAGCGGACAGAGCAATCAGCCCCAGCATTTT.